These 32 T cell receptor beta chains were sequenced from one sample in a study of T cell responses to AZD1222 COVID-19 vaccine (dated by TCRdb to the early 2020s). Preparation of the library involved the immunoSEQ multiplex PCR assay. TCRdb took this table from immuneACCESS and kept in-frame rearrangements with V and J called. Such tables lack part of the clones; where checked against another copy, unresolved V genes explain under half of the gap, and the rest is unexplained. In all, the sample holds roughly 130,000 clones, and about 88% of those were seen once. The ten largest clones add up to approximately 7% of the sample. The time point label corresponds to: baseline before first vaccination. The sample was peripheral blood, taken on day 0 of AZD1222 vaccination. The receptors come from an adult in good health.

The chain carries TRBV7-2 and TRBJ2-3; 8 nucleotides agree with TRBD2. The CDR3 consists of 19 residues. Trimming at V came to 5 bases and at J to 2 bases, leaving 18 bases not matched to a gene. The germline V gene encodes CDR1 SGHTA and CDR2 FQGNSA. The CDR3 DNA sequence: TGTGCCAGCAGCCCCACACAAGCGGGAGTCGTAATAATCACAGATACGCAGTATTTT. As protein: CASSPTQAGVVIITDTQYF. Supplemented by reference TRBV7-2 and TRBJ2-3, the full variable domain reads GAGVSQSPSNKVTEKGKDVELRCDPISGHTALYWYRQSLGQGLEFLIYFQGNSAPDKSGLPSDRFSAERTGGSVSTLTIQRTQQEDSAVYLCASSPTQAGVVIITDTQYFGPGTRLTVL.

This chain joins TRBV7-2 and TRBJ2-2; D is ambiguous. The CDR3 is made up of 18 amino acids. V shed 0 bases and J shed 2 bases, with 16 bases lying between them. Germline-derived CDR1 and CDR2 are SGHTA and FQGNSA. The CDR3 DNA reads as TGTGCCAGCAGCTTAGCTAGCTCCTCCTGGCCCAACACCGGGGAGCTGTTTTTT. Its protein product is CASSLASSSWPNTGELFF.

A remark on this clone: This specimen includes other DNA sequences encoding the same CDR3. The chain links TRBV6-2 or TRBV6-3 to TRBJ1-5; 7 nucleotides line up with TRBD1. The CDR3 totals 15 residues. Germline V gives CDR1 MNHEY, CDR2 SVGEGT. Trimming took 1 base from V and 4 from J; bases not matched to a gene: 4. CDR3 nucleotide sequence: TGTGCCAGCAGTTACTTCCCACAGGGGAATCAGCCCCAGCATTTT. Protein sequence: CASSYFPQGNQPQHF.

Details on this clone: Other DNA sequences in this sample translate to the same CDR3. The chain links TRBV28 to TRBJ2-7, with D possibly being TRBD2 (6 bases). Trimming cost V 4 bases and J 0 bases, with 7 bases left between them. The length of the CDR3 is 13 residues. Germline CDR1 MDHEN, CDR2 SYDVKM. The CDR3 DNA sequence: TGTGCCAGCAGTTCCGGGGGCTCCTACGAGCAGTACTTC. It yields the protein CASSSGGSYEQYF.

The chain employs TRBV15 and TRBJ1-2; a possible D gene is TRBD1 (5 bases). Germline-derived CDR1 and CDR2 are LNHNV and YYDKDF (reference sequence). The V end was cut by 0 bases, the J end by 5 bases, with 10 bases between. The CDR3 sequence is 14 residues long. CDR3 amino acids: CATSRDLGPYGYTF. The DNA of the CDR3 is TGTGCCACCAGCAGAGATTTGGGGCCTTATGGCTACACCTTC. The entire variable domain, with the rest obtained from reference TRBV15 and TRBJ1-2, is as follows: DAMVIQNPRYQVTQFGKPVTLSCSQTLNHNVMYWYQQKSSQAPKLLFHYYDKDFNNEADTPDNFQSRRPNTSFCFLDIRSPGLGDTAMYLCATSRDLGPYGYTFGSGTRLTVV.

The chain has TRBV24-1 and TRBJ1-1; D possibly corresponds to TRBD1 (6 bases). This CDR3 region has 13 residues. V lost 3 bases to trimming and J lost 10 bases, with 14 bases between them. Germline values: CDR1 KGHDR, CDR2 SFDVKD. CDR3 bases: TGTGCCACCAGTGATGAAGGGGGTAGGGGAGCTTTCTTT. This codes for CATSDEGGRGAFF.

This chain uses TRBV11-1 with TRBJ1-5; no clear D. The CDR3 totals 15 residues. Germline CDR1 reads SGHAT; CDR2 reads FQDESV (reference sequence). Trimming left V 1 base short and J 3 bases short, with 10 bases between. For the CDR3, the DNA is TGTGCCAGCAGCTTAGGGGCGTCCACCAATCAGCCCCAGCATTTT. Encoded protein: CASSLGASTNQPQHF.

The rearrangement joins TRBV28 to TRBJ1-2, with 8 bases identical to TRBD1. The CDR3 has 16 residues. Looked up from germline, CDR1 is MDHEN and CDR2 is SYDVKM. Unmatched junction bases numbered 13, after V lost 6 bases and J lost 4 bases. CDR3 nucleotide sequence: TGTGCCAGCAGCCCCACGGGACAGGTATGGGCCTATGGCTACACCTTC. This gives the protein CASSPTGQVWAYGYTF.

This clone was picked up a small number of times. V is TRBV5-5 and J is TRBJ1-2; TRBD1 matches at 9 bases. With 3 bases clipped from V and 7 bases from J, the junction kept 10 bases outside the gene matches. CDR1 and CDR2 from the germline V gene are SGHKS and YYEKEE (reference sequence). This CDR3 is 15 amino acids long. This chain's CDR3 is CASSWTGDWAGGYTF. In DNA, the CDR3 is TGTGCCAGCAGCTGGACAGGGGACTGGGCTGGTGGCTACACCTTC.

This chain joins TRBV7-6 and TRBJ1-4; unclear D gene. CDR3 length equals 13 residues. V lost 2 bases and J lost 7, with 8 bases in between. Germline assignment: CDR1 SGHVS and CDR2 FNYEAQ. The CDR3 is CASSLSRGEKLFF. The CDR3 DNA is TGTGCCAGCAGCTTATCACGGGGTGAAAAACTGTTTTTT.

Written as DNA, the CDR3 is TGTGCCAGCAGTTACTCGGCGGCAACTAATGAAAAACTGTTTTTT. It yields the protein CASSYSAATNEKLFF. This chain links TRBV6-5 with TRBJ1-4; D unclear. Germline V gene lookup returns CDR1 MNHEY and CDR2 SVGAGI. The V end lost 0 bases, the J end lost 0 bases, and 5 bases lay between the germline ends. The CDR3 has 15 amino acids.

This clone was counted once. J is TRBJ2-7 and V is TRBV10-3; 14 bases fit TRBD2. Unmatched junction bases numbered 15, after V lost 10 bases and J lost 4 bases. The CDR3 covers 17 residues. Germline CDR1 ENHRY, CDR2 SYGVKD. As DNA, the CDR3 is TGTGCCACCATCCCCGGGACTAGCGGGAGCCGACGGTACGAGCAGTACTTC. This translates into CATIPGTSGSRRYEQYF.

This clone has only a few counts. The CDR3: CASRARGQSYEQYF. DNA for the CDR3: TGTGCCAGCAGAGCTAGGGGACAGAGCTACGAGCAGTACTTC. The rearrangement uses TRBV6-6 and TRBJ2-7; TRBD1 matches 7 bases. In germline, CDR1 is MNHNY, CDR2 SVGAGI (reference sequence). The CDR3 loop spans 14 amino acids. V lost 6 bases and J lost 3; bases outside the gene matches: 8.

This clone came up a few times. CDR3 sequence: CASSFTTGWWTEAFF. In DNA, the CDR3 is TGTGCCAGCAGCTTTACGACAGGGTGGTGGACTGAAGCTTTCTTT. The chain joins TRBV7-9 to TRBJ1-1; 7 bases align to TRBD1. The CDR3 has 15 residues. J gave up 5 bases and V 3 bases, and 9 bases lay outside the gene matches. Germline CDR1 reads SEHNR; CDR2 reads FQNEAQ (reference sequence).

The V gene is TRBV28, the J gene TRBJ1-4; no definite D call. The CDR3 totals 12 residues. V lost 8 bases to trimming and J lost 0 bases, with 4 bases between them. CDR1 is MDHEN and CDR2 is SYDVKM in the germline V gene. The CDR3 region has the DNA TGTGCCAGCGGAGCAACTAATGAAAAACTGTTTTTT. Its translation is CASGATNEKLFF.

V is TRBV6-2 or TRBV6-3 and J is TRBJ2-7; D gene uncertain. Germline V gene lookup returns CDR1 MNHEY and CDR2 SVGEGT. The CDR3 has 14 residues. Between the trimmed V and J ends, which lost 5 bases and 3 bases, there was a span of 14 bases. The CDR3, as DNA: TGTGCCAGCAGTCATGTGGCCCCTTACTACGAGCAGTACTTC. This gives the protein CASSHVAPYYEQYF.

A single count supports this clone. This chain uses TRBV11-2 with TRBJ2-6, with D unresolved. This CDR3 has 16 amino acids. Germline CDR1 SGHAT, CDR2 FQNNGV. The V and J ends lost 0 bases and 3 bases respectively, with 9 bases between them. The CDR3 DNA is TGTGCCAGCAGCTTAGACCCGGGTGGTGGGGCCAACGTCCTGACTTTC. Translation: CASSLDPGGGANVLTF.

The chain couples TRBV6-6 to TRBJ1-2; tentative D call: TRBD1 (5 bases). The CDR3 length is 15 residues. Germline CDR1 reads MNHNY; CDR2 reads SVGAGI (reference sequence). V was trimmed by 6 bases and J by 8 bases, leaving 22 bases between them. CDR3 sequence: CASSPRAHRWGGYTF. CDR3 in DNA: TGTGCCAGCAGCCCCAGGGCGCACCGTTGGGGAGGCTACACCTTC.

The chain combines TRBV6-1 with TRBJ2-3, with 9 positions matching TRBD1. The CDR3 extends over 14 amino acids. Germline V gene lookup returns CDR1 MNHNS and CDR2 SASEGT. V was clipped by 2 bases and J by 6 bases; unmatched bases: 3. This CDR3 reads CASSELTGGDTQYF. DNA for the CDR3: TGTGCCAGCAGTGAACTGACAGGGGGTGATACGCAGTATTTT.

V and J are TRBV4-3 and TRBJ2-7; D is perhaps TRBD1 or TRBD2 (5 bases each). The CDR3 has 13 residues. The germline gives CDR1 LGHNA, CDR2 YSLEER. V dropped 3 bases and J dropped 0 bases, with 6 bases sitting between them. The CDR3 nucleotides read TGCGCCAGCAGCCAGGGACCCTCCTACGAGCAGTACTTC. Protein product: CASSQGPSYEQYF.

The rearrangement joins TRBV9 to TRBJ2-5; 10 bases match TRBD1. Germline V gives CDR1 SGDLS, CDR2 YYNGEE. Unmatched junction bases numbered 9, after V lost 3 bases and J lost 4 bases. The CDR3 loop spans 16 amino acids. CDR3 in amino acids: CASSGDRGGRRETQYF. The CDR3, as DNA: TGTGCCAGCAGCGGGGACAGGGGAGGACGAAGAGAGACCCAGTACTTC.

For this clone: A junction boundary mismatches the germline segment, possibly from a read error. The CDR3 sequence: CASSPGQGTSEKLFF. DNA for the CDR3: TGCGCCAGCAGCCCGGGACAGGGGACTAGTGAAAAACTGTTTTTT. The V call is TRBV4-3, the J call TRBJ1-4; 10 bases fit TRBD1. Germline assignment: CDR1 LGHNA and CDR2 YSLEER. The CDR3 is 15 residues long.

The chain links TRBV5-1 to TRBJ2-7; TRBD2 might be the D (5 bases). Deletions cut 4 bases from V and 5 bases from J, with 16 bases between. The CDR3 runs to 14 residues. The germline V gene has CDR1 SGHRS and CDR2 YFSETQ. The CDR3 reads CASSPEPRANEQYF. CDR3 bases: TGCGCCAGCAGCCCGGAACCGAGGGCCAACGAGCAGTACTTC. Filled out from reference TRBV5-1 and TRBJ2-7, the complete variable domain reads KAGVTQTPRYLIKTRGQQVTLSCSPISGHRSVSWYQQTPGQGLQFLFEYFSETQRNKGNFPGRFSGRQFSNSRSEMNVSTLELGDSALYLCASSPEPRANEQYFGPGTRLTVT.

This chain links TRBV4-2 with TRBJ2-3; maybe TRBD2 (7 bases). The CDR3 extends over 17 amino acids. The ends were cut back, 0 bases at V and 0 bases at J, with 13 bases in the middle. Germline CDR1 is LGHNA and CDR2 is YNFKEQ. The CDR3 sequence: CASSQEIGGGSTDTQYF. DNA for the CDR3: TGTGCCAGCAGCCAAGAAATAGGGGGAGGGAGCACAGATACGCAGTATTTT.

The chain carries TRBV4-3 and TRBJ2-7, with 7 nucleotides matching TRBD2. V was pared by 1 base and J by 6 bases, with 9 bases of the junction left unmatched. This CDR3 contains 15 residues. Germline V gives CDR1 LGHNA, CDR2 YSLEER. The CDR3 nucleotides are TGCGCCAGCAGCCAAGTGAGCGGGATGTCGGTCGAGCAGTACTTC. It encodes CASSQVSGMSVEQYF.

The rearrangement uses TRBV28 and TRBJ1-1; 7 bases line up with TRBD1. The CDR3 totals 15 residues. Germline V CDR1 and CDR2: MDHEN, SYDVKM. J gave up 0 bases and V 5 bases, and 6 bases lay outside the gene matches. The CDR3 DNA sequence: TGTGCCAGCAGTCCATTAGACAGGGTGAACACTGAAGCTTTCTTT. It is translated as CASSPLDRVNTEAFF.

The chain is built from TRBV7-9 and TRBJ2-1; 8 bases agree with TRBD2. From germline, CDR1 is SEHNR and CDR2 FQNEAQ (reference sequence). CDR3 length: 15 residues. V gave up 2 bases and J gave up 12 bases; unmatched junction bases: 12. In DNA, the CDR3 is TGTGCCAGCAGCTTAACGGGAGGGAACGAAGTACGGCAGTTCTTC. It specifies CASSLTGGNEVRQFF.

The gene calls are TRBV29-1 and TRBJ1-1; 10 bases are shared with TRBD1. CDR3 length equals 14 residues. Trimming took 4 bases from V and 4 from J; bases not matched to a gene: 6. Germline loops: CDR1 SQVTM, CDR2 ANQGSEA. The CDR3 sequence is CSVAWTGGITEAFF. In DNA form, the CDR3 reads TGCAGCGTTGCCTGGACAGGGGGAATCACTGAAGCTTTCTTT.

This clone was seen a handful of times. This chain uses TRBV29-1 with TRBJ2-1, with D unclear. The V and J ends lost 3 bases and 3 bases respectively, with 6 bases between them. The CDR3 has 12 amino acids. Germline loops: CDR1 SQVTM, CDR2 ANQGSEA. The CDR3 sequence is CSVDRHYNEQFF. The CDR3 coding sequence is TGCAGCGTTGACCGGCACTACAATGAGCAGTTCTTC.

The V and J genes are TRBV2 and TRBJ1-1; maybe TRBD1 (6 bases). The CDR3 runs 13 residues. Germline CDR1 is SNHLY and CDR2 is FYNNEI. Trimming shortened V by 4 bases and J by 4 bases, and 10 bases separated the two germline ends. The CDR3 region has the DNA TGTGCCAGCAGTGCCGAGGGGGGCACTGAAGCTTTCTTT. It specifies CASSAEGGTEAFF.

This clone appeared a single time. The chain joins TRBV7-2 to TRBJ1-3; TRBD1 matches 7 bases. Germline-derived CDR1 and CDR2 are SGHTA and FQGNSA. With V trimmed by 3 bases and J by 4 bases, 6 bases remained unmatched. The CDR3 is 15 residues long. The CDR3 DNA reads TGTGCCAGCAGCTTTGACAGGGTCTCCGGAAACACCATATATTTT. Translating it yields CASSFDRVSGNTIYF.

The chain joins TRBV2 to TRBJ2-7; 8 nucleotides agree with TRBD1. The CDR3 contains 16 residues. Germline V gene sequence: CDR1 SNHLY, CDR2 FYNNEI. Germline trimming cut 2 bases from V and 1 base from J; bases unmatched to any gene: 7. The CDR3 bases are TGTGCCAGCAGTGAACTCTGGACAGGGATATCCTACGAGCAGTACTTC. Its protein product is CASSELWTGISYEQYF.